This TCR beta chain was sequenced in a study of blood T cell repertoires in COVID-19. Study summary: Nucleic acid was either cDNA or gDNA, and it came from T cells, B-cell-depleted T cells, or PBMCs.

In the authors' methods: For nucleated cells, counts were estimated from reference gene primer amplification. The protocol was immunoSEQ multiplex PCR, while the TCRdb copy is restricted to in-frame clones and leaves out a portion. Clonal size and the V and J genes are those of that table, whereas D and trimming came from the DNA. The sample holds about 220,000 clones, roughly 80% seen once. Germline V CDR1 and CDR2: SGHAT, FQDESV (reference sequence). V was cut by 7 bases and J by 2 bases, with 15 bases left in between. The CDR3 has 14 residues. The TCR comes from a woman between 40 and 50 years old with active or convalescent COVID-19. Material for sequencing was peripheral blood. The chain uses TRBV11-1 and TRBJ2-7; D might be TRBD2 (6 bases). CDR3 region: CASTISGVPYEQYF. DNA for the CDR3: TGTGCCAGCACCATTAGCGGAGTGCCCTACGAGCAGTACTTC.